These 7 T cell receptor beta chains came from one sample sequenced in a study of T-cell memory formation after mild COVID-19. TCRdb reprocessed the 5' RACE reads via MiXCR and lists one record per CDR3 protein. The sample lists more than 250,000 distinct CDR3 sequences; more than 15% were seen once. The sample taken for sequencing was PBMCs or a T cell subset sorted from them (not recorded which). The receptors were sampled from a man between 18 and 29 years old who had mild COVID-19 (a few samples of this study predate the infection). Cell type and time point are not known.

This clonotype was counted only a few times. J is TRBJ2-1 and V is TRBV6-6; perhaps TRBD2 as D (6 bases). This CDR3 comprises 15 residues. Germline CDR1 and CDR2: MNHNY and SVGAGI (reference sequence). V shed 6 bases and J shed 3 bases, with 15 bases lying between them. This CDR3 is CASRYGRRDYNEQFF. In DNA form, the CDR3 reads TGTGCCAGCAGGTACGGACGGCGGGACTACAATGAGCAGTTCTTC.

This clonotype came up many times. This chain connects TRBV24-1 to TRBJ2-2; D is uncertain. V lost 2 bases, J lost 6 bases, and 3 bases lay in between. The CDR3 covers 12 residues. Germline CDR1 reads KGHDR; CDR2 reads SFDVKD. CDR3 in amino acids: CATSDSAGELFF. The DNA of the CDR3 is TGTGCCACCAGTGATTCAGCCGGGGAGCTGTTTTTT.

The rearrangement uses TRBV10-3 and TRBJ1-2; possibly TRBD1 for D (5 bases). Germline V CDR1 and CDR2: ENHRY, SYGVKD. V was shortened by 6 bases and J by 8 bases, with 10 bases between the two germline ends. CDR3 length equals 11 residues. CDR3 DNA: TGTGCCATCAGGGGGACGCGCGGCTACACCTTC. Protein: CAIRGTRGYTF.

This clonotype was detected a few times. The V call is TRBV9, the J call TRBJ2-3; possibly TRBD1 for D (6 bases). The CDR3 is 16 amino acids. Germline CDR1 SGDLS, CDR2 YYNGEE. The germline V and J ends were trimmed by 4 bases and 1 base, with 16 bases remaining between them. CDR3 nucleotides: TGTGCCAGCAGCATCCACAGGGTTCCCGGCACAGATACGCAGTATTTT. It specifies CASSIHRVPGTDTQYF. The entire variable domain, with the rest obtained from reference TRBV9 and TRBJ2-3, is as follows: DSGVTQTPKHLITATGQRVTLRCSPRSGDLSVYWYQQSLDQGLQFLIQYYNGEERAKGNILERFSAQQFPDLHSELNLSSLELGDSALYFCASSIHRVPGTDTQYFGPGTRLTVL.

The chain couples TRBV20-1 to TRBJ2-5, with TRBD2 matching 8 bases. CDR1 is DFQATT and CDR2 is SNEGSKA in the germline V gene (reference sequence). Germline trimming cut 3 bases from V and 4 bases from J; bases unmatched to any gene: 13. The CDR3 totals 16 residues. CDR3 in amino acids: CSASGLRGGYLETQYF. The CDR3, as DNA: TGCAGTGCTAGTGGATTACGGGGGGGGTACCTAGAGACCCAGTACTTC.

This clonotype was counted at least ten times. The rearrangement joins TRBV7-2 to TRBJ2-3, with D maybe TRBD2 (6 bases). Germline CDR1 and CDR2: SGHTA and FQGNSA. The V end lost 4 bases, the J end lost 6 bases, and 14 bases lay between the germline ends. CDR3 length: 14 residues. The CDR3 spells CASSWDWGTDTQYF. In DNA, the CDR3 is TGTGCCAGCAGCTGGGACTGGGGTACGGATACGCAGTATTTT.

This clonotype was counted many times. This rearrangement joins TRBV4-2 to TRBJ2-1; D gene ambiguous. V was cut by 0 bases and J by 0 bases, with 9 bases left in between. This CDR3 is 16 amino acids long. Germline V CDR1 and CDR2: LGHNA, YNFKEQ. CDR3: CASSQDQESSYNEQFF. The CDR3 nucleotides are TGTGCCAGCAGCCAAGATCAGGAGAGCTCCTACAATGAGCAGTTCTTC.